The clone carrying this T cell receptor beta chain has just a few counts. TCRdb itself ran the RT-PCR reads through MiXCR, one entry per CDR3 protein. Of more than 550,000 distinct CDR3 sequences listed, 13% to 15% are singletons. V dropped 3 bases and J dropped 7 bases, with 10 bases sitting between them. Germline V CDR1 and CDR2: MNHEY, SVGEGT. The CDR3 extends over 13 amino acids. The clonotype comes from a female donor in good health, serving as a healthy control. The J gene is TRBJ2-4, the V gene TRBV6-2 or TRBV6-3; weak D call: TRBD1 (5 bases). The sample taken for sequencing was memory CD4+ T cells from blood. This CDR3 reads CASSYWKGNIQYF. CDR3 nucleotides: TGTGCCAGCAGTTATTGGAAGGGGAACATTCAGTACTTC.